This T cell receptor beta chain was recorded in a study of naive CD8 T cells in extremely preterm neonates. TCRdb keeps only in-frame clones here, not all; method: immunoSEQ multiplex PCR. Of 25,000 or so clones listed, about 91% are singletons. Extremely preterm births at roughly 22-28 weeks of gestation supplied the samples. About 18,000 to 100,000 naive CD8+ T cells were sorted per sample. A note on this clone: Its antigen is still unknown.

Study-level points and caveats: iChao1 richness was lowest in preterm neonates, significantly versus all ages. Preterm infants showed shorter CDR3s, fewer N additions and less trimming than older groups. The authors flagged variable productive template counts in preterm samples. Shared CDR3 nucleotide sequences: preterm roughly 2.6%, term roughly 0.4%, children more than 0.025%, adults 0.0095% to 0.01%.

J was trimmed by 2 bases and V by 6 bases; bases with no gene match: 0. Germline CDR1 and CDR2: LNHDA and SQIVND (reference sequence). The CDR3 covers 12 residues. The TCR comes from a boy who was born preterm. This chain uses TRBV19 with TRBJ1-2, with 7 bases matching TRBD1. Sequencing was done on a sample of naive CD8+ T cells from cord blood. For the CDR3, the DNA is TGTGCCAGTAGGACAGGGAACTATGGCTACACCTTC. Translating it yields CASRTGNYGYTF.